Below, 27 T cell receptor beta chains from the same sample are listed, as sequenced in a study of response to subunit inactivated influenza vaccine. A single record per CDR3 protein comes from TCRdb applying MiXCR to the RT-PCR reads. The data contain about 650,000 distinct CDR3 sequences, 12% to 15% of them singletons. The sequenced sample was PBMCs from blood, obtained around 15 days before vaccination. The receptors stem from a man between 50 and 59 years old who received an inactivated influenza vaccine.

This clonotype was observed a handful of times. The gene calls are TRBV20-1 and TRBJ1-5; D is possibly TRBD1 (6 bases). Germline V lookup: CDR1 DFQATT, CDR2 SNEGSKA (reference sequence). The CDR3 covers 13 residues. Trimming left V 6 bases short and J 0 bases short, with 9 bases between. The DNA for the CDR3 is TGCAGTGCCGGACAGTATAGCAATCAGCCCCAGCATTTT. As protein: CSAGQYSNQPQHF.

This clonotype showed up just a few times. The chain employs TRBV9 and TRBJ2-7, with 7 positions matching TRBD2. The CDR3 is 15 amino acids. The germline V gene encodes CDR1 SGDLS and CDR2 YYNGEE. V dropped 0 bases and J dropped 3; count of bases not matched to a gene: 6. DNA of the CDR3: TGTGCCAGCAGCGTAGGGCCGGGAGGTCTCTACGAGCAGTACTTC. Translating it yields CASSVGPGGLYEQYF.

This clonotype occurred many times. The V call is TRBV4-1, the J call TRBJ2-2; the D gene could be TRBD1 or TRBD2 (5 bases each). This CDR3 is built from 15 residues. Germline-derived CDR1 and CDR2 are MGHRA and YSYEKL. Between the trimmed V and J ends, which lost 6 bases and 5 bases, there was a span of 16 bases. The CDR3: CASRQTRGRTGELFF. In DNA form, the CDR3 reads TGCGCCAGCAGGCAAACCCGGGGCCGGACCGGGGAGCTGTTTTTT.

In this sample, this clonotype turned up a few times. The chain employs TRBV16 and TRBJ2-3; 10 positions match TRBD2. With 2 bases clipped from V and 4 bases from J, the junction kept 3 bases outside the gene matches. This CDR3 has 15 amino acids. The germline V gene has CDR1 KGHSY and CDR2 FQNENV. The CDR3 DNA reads TGTGCCAGCAGCCAAAAAGCGGGAGGGCCAGATACGCAGTATTTT. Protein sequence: CASSQKAGGPDTQYF.

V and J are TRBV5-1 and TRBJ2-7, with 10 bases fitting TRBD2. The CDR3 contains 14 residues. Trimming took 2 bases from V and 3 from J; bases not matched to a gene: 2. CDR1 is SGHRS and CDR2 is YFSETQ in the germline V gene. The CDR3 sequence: CASSFSSGGYEQYF. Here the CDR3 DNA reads TGCGCCAGCAGCTTTTCTAGCGGGGGCTACGAGCAGTACTTC.

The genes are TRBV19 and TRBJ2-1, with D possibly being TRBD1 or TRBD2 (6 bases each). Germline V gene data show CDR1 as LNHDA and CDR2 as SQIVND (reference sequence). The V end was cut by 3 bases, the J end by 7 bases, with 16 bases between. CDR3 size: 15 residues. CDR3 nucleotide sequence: TGTGCCAGTAGTATGTTGAAGGGGGGATTTAATGAGCAGTTCTTC. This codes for CASSMLKGGFNEQFF.

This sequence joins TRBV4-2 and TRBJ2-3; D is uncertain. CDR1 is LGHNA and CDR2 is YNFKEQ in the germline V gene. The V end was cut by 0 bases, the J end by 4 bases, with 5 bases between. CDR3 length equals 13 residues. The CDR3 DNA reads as TGTGCCAGCAGCCAAGACCCGGCAGATACGCAGTATTTT. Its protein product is CASSQDPADTQYF.

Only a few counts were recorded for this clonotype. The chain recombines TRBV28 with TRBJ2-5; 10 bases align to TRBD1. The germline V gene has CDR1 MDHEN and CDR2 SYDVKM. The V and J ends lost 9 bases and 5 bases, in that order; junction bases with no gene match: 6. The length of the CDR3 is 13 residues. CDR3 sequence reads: CASLTGGDETQYF. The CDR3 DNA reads TGTGCCAGTCTGACAGGGGGCGACGAGACCCAGTACTTC.

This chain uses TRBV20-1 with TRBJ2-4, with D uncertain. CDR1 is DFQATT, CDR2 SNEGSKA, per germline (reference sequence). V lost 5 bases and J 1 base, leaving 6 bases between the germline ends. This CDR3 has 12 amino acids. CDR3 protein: CSAELAKNIQYF. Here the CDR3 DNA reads TGCAGTGCTGAGTTGGCCAAAAACATTCAGTACTTC.

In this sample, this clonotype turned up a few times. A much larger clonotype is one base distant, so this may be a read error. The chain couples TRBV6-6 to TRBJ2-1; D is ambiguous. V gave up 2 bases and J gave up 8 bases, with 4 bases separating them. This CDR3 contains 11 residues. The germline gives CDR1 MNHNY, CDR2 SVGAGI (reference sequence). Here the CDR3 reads CASSYRDEQFF. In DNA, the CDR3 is TGTGCCAGCAGTTACAGGGATGAGCAGTTCTTC.

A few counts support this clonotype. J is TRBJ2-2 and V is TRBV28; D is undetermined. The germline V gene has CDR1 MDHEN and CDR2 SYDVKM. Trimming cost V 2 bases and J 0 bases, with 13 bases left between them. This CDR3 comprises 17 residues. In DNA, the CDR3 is TGTGCCAGCAGTTTACCCCGATCAGGACCGAACACCGGGGAGCTGTTTTTT. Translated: CASSLPRSGPNTGELFF.

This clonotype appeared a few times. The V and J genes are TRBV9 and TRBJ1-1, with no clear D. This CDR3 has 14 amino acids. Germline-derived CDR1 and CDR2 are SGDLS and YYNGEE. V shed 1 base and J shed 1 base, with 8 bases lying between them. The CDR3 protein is CASSVMTGNTEAFF. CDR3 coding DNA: TGTGCCAGCAGCGTAATGACGGGGAACACTGAAGCTTTCTTT.

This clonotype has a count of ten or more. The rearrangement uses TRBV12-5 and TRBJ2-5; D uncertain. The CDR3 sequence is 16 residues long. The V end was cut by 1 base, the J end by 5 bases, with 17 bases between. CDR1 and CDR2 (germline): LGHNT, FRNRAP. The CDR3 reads CASGLGHPGMGETQYF. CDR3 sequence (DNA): TGTGCTAGTGGTTTGGGCCACCCCGGTATGGGCGAGACCCAGTACTTC.

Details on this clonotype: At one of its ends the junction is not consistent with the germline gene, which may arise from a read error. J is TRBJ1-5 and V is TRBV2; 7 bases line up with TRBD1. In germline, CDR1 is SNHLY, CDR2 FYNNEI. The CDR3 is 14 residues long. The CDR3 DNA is TGTGCCGGCAGTGAAGCAGGGGGTCTTCAGCCCCAGCATTTT. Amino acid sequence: CAGSEAGGLQPQHF.

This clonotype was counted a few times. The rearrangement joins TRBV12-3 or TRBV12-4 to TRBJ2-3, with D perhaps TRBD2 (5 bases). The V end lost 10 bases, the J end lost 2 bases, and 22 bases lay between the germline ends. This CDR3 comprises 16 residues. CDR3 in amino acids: CATLNLRDISTDTQYF. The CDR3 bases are TGTGCCACCTTGAACTTACGGGATATTTCCACAGATACGCAGTATTTT.

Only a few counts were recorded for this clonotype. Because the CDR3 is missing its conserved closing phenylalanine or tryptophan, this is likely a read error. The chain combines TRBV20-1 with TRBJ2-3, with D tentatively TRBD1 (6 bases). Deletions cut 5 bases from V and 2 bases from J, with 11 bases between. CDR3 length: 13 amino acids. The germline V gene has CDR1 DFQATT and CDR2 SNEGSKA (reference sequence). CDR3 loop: CSALDSVTDTQYI. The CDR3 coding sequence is TGCAGTGCTTTGGACAGCGTCACAGATACGCAGTATATT.

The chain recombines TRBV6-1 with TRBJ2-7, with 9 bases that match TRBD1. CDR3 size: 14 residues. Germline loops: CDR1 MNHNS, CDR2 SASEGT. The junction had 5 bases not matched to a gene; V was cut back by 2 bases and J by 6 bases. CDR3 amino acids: CASSEIQGAIEQYF. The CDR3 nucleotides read TGTGCCAGCAGTGAAATACAGGGGGCGATCGAGCAGTACTTC.

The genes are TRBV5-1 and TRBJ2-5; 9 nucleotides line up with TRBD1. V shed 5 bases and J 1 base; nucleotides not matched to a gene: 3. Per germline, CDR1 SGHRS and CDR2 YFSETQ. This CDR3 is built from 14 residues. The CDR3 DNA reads TGCGCCAGCAGGACAGGGGGATCCCAAGAGACCCAGTACTTC. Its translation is CASRTGGSQETQYF.

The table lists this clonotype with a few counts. This chain's CDR3 is CASRLNQGGEKLFF. Written as DNA, the CDR3 is TGTGCCAGCAGACTGAATCAAGGGGGTGAAAAACTGTTTTTT. This rearrangement joins TRBV2 to TRBJ1-4; D might be TRBD1 (6 bases). Germline V gives CDR1 SNHLY, CDR2 FYNNEI. This CDR3 is 14 amino acids long. The V gene lost 6 bases and the J gene lost 7 bases, with 15 bases spanning the gap. Filled out from reference TRBV2 and TRBJ1-4, the complete variable domain reads EPEVTQTPSHQVTQMGQEVILRCVPISNHLYFYWYRQILGQKVEFLVSFYNNEISEKSEIFDDQFSVERPDGSNFTLKIRSTKLEDSAMYFCASRLNQGGEKLFFGSGTQLSVL.

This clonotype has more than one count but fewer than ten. The CDR3 reads CASGRDVTDTQYF. DNA of the CDR3: TGTGCCAGCGGAAGGGATGTAACAGATACGCAGTATTTT. The V and J genes are TRBV7-9 and TRBJ2-3; no clear D gene. The V end was cut by 8 bases, the J end by 3 bases, with 12 bases between. The CDR3 extends over 13 amino acids. Germline V gene data show CDR1 as SEHNR and CDR2 as FQNEAQ (reference sequence).

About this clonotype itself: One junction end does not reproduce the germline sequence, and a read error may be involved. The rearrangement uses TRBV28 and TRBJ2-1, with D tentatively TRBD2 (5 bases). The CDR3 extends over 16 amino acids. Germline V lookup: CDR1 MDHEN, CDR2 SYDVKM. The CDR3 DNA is TGTGCCAACAGTTCGCCGGGGTCAAAGTCCTACAATGAGCAGTTCTTC. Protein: CANSSPGSKSYNEQFF.

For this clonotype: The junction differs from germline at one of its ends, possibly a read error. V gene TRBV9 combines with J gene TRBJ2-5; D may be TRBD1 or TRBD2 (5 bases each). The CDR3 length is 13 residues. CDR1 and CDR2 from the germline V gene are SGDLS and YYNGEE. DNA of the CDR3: TGTGCCAGCGGCGTAAGGGACGGAGAGACCCAGTACTTC. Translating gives CASGVRDGETQYF.

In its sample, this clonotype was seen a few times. The CDR3 sequence is CASTRDRGGYTF. CDR3 sequence (DNA): TGTGCCAGCACCCGGGACAGGGGTGGCTACACCTTC. The chain employs TRBV12-3 or TRBV12-4 and TRBJ1-2; 10 bases are a match to TRBD1. The CDR3 spans 12 residues. V dropped 7 bases and J dropped 7; count of bases not matched to a gene: 3.

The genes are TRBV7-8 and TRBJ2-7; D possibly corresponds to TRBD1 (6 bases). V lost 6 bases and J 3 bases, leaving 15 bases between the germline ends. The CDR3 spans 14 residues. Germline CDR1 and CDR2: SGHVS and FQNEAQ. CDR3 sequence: CASSPTGDGYEQYF. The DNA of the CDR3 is TGTGCCAGCAGTCCGACAGGAGATGGCTACGAGCAGTACTTC.

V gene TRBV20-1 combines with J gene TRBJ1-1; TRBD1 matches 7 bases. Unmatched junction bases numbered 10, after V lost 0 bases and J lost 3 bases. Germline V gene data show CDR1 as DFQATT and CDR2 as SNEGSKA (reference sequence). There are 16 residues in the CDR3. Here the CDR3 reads CSARDRDRRQDTEAFF. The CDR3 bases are TGCAGTGCTAGAGATAGGGACAGACGCCAGGACACTGAAGCTTTCTTT.

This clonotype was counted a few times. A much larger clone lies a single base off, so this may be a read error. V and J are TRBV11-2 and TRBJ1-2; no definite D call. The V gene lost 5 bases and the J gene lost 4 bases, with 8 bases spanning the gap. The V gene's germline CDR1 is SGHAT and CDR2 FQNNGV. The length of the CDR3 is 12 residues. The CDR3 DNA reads TGTGCCAGCAGCGCGGACGGCTATGGCTACACCTTC. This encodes CASSADGYGYTF.

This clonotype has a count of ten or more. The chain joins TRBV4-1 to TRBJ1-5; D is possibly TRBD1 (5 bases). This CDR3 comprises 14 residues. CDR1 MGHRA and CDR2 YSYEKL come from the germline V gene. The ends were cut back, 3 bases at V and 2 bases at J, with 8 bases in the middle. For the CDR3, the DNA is TGCGCCAGCAGCCAGGGACGTGGCAATCAGCCCCAGCATTTT. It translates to CASSQGRGNQPQHF.